The 26 T cell receptor beta chains reported below all come from one sample, sequenced in a study of blood T cell repertoires in COVID-19. Method: immunoSEQ multiplex PCR; TCRdb's copy keeps in-frame clones and lacks some. The sample records 80,000 to 90,000 clones, 85% to 90% being singletons. What was sequenced was peripheral blood. The receptors shown here come from a woman in her 70s with acute or convalescent COVID-19.

In the case of this clone: The same CDR3 arises from other DNA sequences in this sample as well. The rearrangement links TRBV7-2 to TRBJ2-3; the match to TRBD2 covers 7 bases. This CDR3 is 16 amino acids long. The V gene end was trimmed by 1 base and the J gene end by 1 base; junction bases not matched to a gene: 5. Germline V gives CDR1 SGHTA, CDR2 FQGNSA. CDR3 DNA: TGTGCCAGCAGCTTAGGGGCAGCGGGGCGCACAGATACGCAGTATTTT. It specifies CASSLGAAGRTDTQYF.

The J gene is TRBJ1-1, the V gene TRBV19; TRBD1 matches 10 bases. The J segment lost 2 bases and the V segment lost 3 bases, leaving 6 bases of the junction unmatched. The length of the CDR3 is 16 residues. From germline, CDR1 is LNHDA and CDR2 SQIVND (reference sequence). CDR3 in amino acids: CASSMIGQGVNTEAFF. In DNA, the CDR3 is TGTGCCAGTAGTATGATCGGACAGGGGGTCAACACTGAAGCTTTCTTT.

This sequence joins TRBV12-3 or TRBV12-4 and TRBJ2-5, with 8 bases matching TRBD1. CDR3 size: 13 residues. V shed 3 bases and J 8 bases; nucleotides not matched to a gene: 5. The CDR3 spells CASSFGTGPTQYF. As DNA, the CDR3 is TGTGCCAGCAGTTTTGGGACAGGACCAACCCAGTACTTC.

The chain is built from TRBV18 and TRBJ2-1; D uncertain. Germline CDR1 reads KGHSH; CDR2 reads LQKENI. The CDR3 has 12 amino acids. The V and J ends lost 3 bases and 5 bases respectively, with 5 bases between them. The CDR3 sequence: CASSPLNNEQFF. The CDR3 DNA sequence: TGTGCCAGCTCACCCTTAAACAATGAGCAGTTCTTC.

This sequence joins TRBV13 and TRBJ2-3, with 8 nucleotides matching TRBD2. V gave up 4 bases and J gave up 1 base; unmatched junction bases: 13. Germline lookup yields CDR1 PRHDT and CDR2 FYEKMQ (reference sequence). The CDR3 runs to 18 residues. This chain's CDR3 is CASSSTSGGPIGTDTQYF. The CDR3 DNA sequence: TGTGCCAGCAGCTCAACTAGCGGAGGACCCATCGGCACAGATACGCAGTATTTT.

The chain uses TRBV10-2 and TRBJ2-3; weak D call: TRBD2 (6 bases). The germline gives CDR1 WSHSY, CDR2 SAAADI. Trimming removed 3 bases at V and 3 bases at J, with 13 bases between. The length of the CDR3 is 15 residues. The CDR3 sequence is CASSELGGVTDTQYF. The DNA of the CDR3 is TGCGCCAGCAGTGAACTAGGAGGGGTGACAGATACGCAGTATTTT.

V and J are TRBV28 and TRBJ1-1; 11 nucleotides line up with TRBD1. V shed 9 bases, J shed 6 bases, and the junction held 15 bases outside the gene matches. The CDR3 totals 16 residues. Germline loops: CDR1 MDHEN, CDR2 SYDVKM. The chain's CDR3 is CASIKPGQGDVPEAFF. The CDR3 bases are TGTGCCAGTATTAAACCGGGACAGGGGGATGTGCCTGAAGCTTTCTTT.

The rearrangement joins TRBV29-1 to TRBJ1-1; D uncertain. The CDR3 is 13 residues long. V shed 1 base and J shed 7 bases, with 13 bases lying between them. Germline CDR1 reads SQVTM; CDR2 reads ANQGSEA. The CDR3, as DNA: TGCAGCGTTGAAGTCCTGGGCTCGGTTGAAGCTTTCTTT. Amino acids: CSVEVLGSVEAFF.

The chain is built from TRBV11-3 and TRBJ2-3; D possibly corresponds to TRBD1 (6 bases). V was pared by 4 bases and J by 1 base, with 12 bases between. CDR1 is SGHNT, CDR2 YENEEA, per germline. The CDR3 spans 15 residues. The CDR3: CASSSAGAGTDTQYF. CDR3 nucleotide sequence: TGTGCCAGCAGCTCGGCAGGGGCGGGCACAGATACGCAGTATTTT. The entire variable domain, with the rest obtained from reference TRBV11-3 and TRBJ2-3, is as follows: EAGVVQSPRYKIIEKKQPVAFWCNPISGHNTLYWYLQNLGQGPELLIRYENEEAVDDSQLPKDRFSAERLKGVDSTLKIQPAELGDSAVYLCASSSAGAGTDTQYFGPGTRLTVL.

The chain joins TRBV29-1 to TRBJ1-6; 8 positions agree with TRBD1. V gave up 5 bases and J gave up 6 bases; unmatched junction bases: 3. The V gene's germline CDR1 is SQVTM and CDR2 ANQGSEA. This CDR3 is built from 13 residues. DNA of the CDR3: TGCAGCGTTCGGACAGGGTTTAATTCACCCCTCCACTTT. It translates to CSVRTGFNSPLHF. Supplemented by reference TRBV29-1 and TRBJ1-6, the full variable domain reads SAVISQKPSRDICQRGTSLTIQCQVDSQVTMMFWYRQQPGQSLTLIATANQGSEATYESGFVIDKFPISRPNLTFSTLTVSNMSPEDSSIYLCSVRTGFNSPLHFGNGTRLTVT.

The CDR3 region has the DNA TGCGCCAGCAGCTTGGAACTGACACGTCACAATGAGCAGTTCTTC. Residues: CASSLELTRHNEQFF. This chain connects TRBV5-1 to TRBJ2-1; D gene uncertain. The CDR3 extends over 15 amino acids. Germline-derived CDR1 and CDR2 are SGHRS and YFSETQ. V gave up 0 bases and J gave up 5 bases, with 12 bases separating them.

J is TRBJ2-3 and V is TRBV24-1; a possible D gene is TRBD1 (5 bases). Germline V gene lookup returns CDR1 KGHDR and CDR2 SFDVKD. The CDR3 runs to 18 residues. Between the trimmed V and J ends, which lost 6 bases and 0 bases, there was a span of 21 bases. Written as DNA, the CDR3 is TGTGCCACCAGTAGCAGGAGAATGGGGCACTCTAGCACAGATACGCAGTATTTT. Translation gives CATSSRRMGHSSTDTQYF.

The rearrangement uses TRBV18 and TRBJ1-3; TRBD1 matches 8 bases. CDR3 length equals 15 residues. The germline V gene has CDR1 KGHSH and CDR2 LQKENI. V shed 4 bases and J 2 bases; nucleotides not matched to a gene: 4. CDR3 protein: CASSLGTGTGNTIYF. The CDR3 DNA sequence: TGTGCCAGCTCACTTGGGACAGGAACTGGAAACACCATATATTTT.

This clone was recorded only once. The chain recombines TRBV5-1 with TRBJ1-2, with 11 bases aligning to TRBD1. Germline V gene sequence: CDR1 SGHRS, CDR2 YFSETQ. V shed 4 bases and J 2 bases; nucleotides not matched to a gene: 4. This CDR3 is 15 amino acids long. DNA of the CDR3: TGCGCCAGCAGCGCAGGGACAGGGGGAAACTATGGCTACACCTTC. Protein: CASSAGTGGNYGYTF.

Here the CDR3 reads CASSLARGAVSTEAFF. CDR3 bases: TGTGCCAGCAGCTTAGCGCGGGGGGCGGTTAGTACTGAAGCTTTCTTT. The rearrangement uses TRBV7-2 and TRBJ1-1; possibly TRBD1 for D (6 bases). V lost 0 bases, J lost 5 bases, and 16 bases lay in between. This CDR3 comprises 16 residues. The germline gives CDR1 SGHTA, CDR2 FQGNSA.

The chain links TRBV6-5 to TRBJ2-3, with 9 bases fitting TRBD2. The CDR3 is 14 amino acids. Per germline, CDR1 MNHEY and CDR2 SVGAGI. V was pared by 5 bases and J by 1 base, with 1 base of the junction left unmatched. The CDR3 coding sequence is TGTGCCAGCAGTCAGCGGGGGGGCACAGATACGCAGTATTTT. Its protein product is CASSQRGGTDTQYF.

There are many counts of this clone. The chain links TRBV24-1 to TRBJ2-6, with 8 bases matching TRBD1. The J segment lost 0 bases and the V segment lost 3 bases, leaving 6 bases of the junction unmatched. Germline loops: CDR1 KGHDR, CDR2 SFDVKD. The CDR3 is 18 amino acids. The CDR3 coding sequence is TGTGCCACCAGTGATCCAGGACAGGGTGTCTCTGGGGCCAACGTCCTGACTTTC. Encoded protein: CATSDPGQGVSGANVLTF.

The rearrangement uses TRBV9 and TRBJ1-5; TRBD1 agrees at 7 bases. The ends lost 3 bases at V and 2 bases at J; junction bases unmatched: 5. The CDR3 loop spans 15 amino acids. The germline CDR1 and CDR2 sequences are SGDLS and YYNGEE. CDR3 nucleotides: TGTGCCAGCAGCGGTACAGGGGTGGGCAATCAGCCCCAGCATTTT. It yields the protein CASSGTGVGNQPQHF.

The chain employs TRBV28 and TRBJ2-3; D unclear. Germline assignment: CDR1 MDHEN and CDR2 SYDVKM. This CDR3 region has 14 residues. V was cut by 4 bases and J by 0 bases, with 8 bases left in between. CDR3 residues: CASSSLASTDTQYF. The DNA of the CDR3 is TGTGCCAGCAGTTCACTCGCTAGCACAGATACGCAGTATTTT.

This clone has more than one count but fewer than ten. V is TRBV5-1 and J is TRBJ1-6, with 12 bases matching TRBD1. Per the germline V gene, CDR1 is SGHRS and CDR2 is YFSETQ. V shed 0 bases and J 14 bases; nucleotides not matched to a gene: 9. This CDR3 has 16 amino acids. CDR3 DNA sequence: TGCGCCAGCAGCTTGGATTCCGGGACAGGGGGCCTGGCCCTCCACTTT. It specifies CASSLDSGTGGLALHF. Looking up the rest from reference TRBV5-1 and TRBJ1-6 gives the full variable domain: KAGVTQTPRYLIKTRGQQVTLSCSPISGHRSVSWYQQTPGQGLQFLFEYFSETQRNKGNFPGRFSGRQFSNSRSEMNVSTLELGDSALYLCASSLDSGTGGLALHFGNGTRLTVT.

CDR3 region: CAISGTGNTEAFF. In DNA, the CDR3 is TGTGCCATCAGTGGGACAGGGAACACTGAAGCTTTCTTT. The chain carries TRBV10-3 and TRBJ1-1, with TRBD1 identical over 7 bases. The germline CDR1 and CDR2 sequences are ENHRY and SYGVKD. This CDR3 is built from 13 residues. Unmatched junction bases numbered 0, after V lost 4 bases and J lost 1 base.

The table lists this clone with a few counts. The chain employs TRBV4-1 and TRBJ1-5; possibly TRBD1 for D (5 bases). The V gene's germline CDR1 is MGHRA and CDR2 YSYEKL. The CDR3 extends over 15 amino acids. Trimming stripped 4 bases from V and 0 bases from J, with 10 bases between. DNA for the CDR3: TGCGCCAGCAGCCGCGACAGTTATAGCAATCAGCCCCAGCATTTT. Translation gives CASSRDSYSNQPQHF.

This sequence joins TRBV19 and TRBJ1-6, with TRBD1 matching 9 bases. This CDR3 region has 13 residues. Germline assignment: CDR1 LNHDA and CDR2 SQIVND (reference sequence). The V and J ends lost 7 bases and 10 bases, in that order; junction bases with no gene match: 5. Written as DNA, the CDR3 is TGTGCCAGTAACGACAGGGGGGACTCACCCCTCCACTTT. This encodes CASNDRGDSPLHF. The complete variable domain, with remaining parts taken from reference TRBV19 and TRBJ1-6, reads DGGITQSPKYLFRKEGQNVTLSCEQNLNHDAMYWYRQDPGQGLRLIYYSQIVNDFQKGDIAEGYSVSREKKESFPLTVTSAQKNPTAFYLCASNDRGDSPLHFGNGTRLTVT.

The rearrangement joins TRBV7-8 to TRBJ1-5; perhaps TRBD1 as D (6 bases). Looked up from germline, CDR1 is SGHVS and CDR2 is FQNEAQ. With 5 bases removed from V and 1 base from J, the gap between germline ends came to 12 bases. The length of the CDR3 is 15 residues. This CDR3 reads CASSVRDTSNQPQHF. The DNA for the CDR3 is TGTGCCAGCAGCGTCCGGGACACGAGCAATCAGCCCCAGCATTTT.

The chain joins TRBV7-9 to TRBJ2-3; TRBD2 is a possible D gene (6 bases). CDR1 and CDR2 (germline): SEHNR, FQNEAQ (reference sequence). Trimming stripped 1 base from V and 13 bases from J, with 12 bases between. The CDR3 has 12 residues. The CDR3 loop reads CASSLESTGEYF. Here the CDR3 DNA reads TGTGCCAGCAGCTTAGAGTCGACGGGAGAGTATTTT.

This clone showed up just once. The rearrangement joins TRBV29-1 to TRBJ1-5, with 7 nucleotides matching TRBD1. Germline loops: CDR1 SQVTM, CDR2 ANQGSEA. The V gene end was trimmed by 7 bases and the J gene end by 1 base; junction bases not matched to a gene: 13. The CDR3 is made up of 16 amino acids. CDR3 in DNA: TGCAGCGGTGGACTCGACAGGGATCCGAGCAATCAGCCCCAGCATTTT. Translation gives CSGGLDRDPSNQPQHF.